Listed here are 22 T cell receptor beta chains from one sample, sequenced in a study of T cell changes during pregnancy in multiple sclerosis. Libraries were prepared by immunoSEQ multiplex PCR; TCRdb keeps only in-frame clonotypes and omits some of them. The sample yields about 67,000 clones, around 93% seen once. Sequenced here: peripheral blood, sampled in the second trimester of pregnancy. The source of these receptors is a female donor in good health, enrolled as a control in a pregnancy study.

CDR3 nucleotides: TGTGCCTGGAGTCACAGGCTACGTGTGCAGTACTTC. This codes for CAWSHRLRVQYF. The chain recombines TRBV30 with TRBJ2-7; D perhaps matches TRBD1 (5 bases). The CDR3 has 12 amino acids. V dropped 2 bases and J dropped 9 bases, with 14 bases sitting between them. Per germline, CDR1 GTSNPN and CDR2 SVGIG (reference sequence).

The chain joins TRBV5-4 to TRBJ2-7; TRBD2 aligns across 11 bases. The CDR3 length is 17 residues. Trimming took 0 bases from V and 2 from J; bases not matched to a gene: 7. The germline V gene has CDR1 SGHNT and CDR2 YYREEE (reference sequence). CDR3 amino acids: CASSLGAGLADTYEQYF. The CDR3 region has the DNA TGTGCCAGCAGCTTGGGCGCGGGACTAGCGGATACCTACGAGCAGTACTTC.

The chain uses TRBV21-1 and TRBJ1-1. TRBV21-1 is listed as a pseudogene. The CDR3 is made up of 12 amino acids. The CDR3 DNA is TGTGCCAGCAGCAGGGGGGACACTGAAGCTTTCTTT. Residues: CASSRGDTEAFF.

This clone was picked up one time. This chain connects TRBV7-9 to TRBJ2-3, with 7 bases identical to TRBD2. Germline lookup yields CDR1 SEHNR and CDR2 FQNEAQ (reference sequence). This CDR3 is built from 15 residues. After removal of 1 base from V and 1 base from J, the junction contained 2 bases not matched to a gene. The CDR3 loop is CASSLVAGGTDTQYF. In DNA, the CDR3 is TGTGCCAGCAGCTTAGTTGCGGGGGGCACAGATACGCAGTATTTT.

The V and J genes are TRBV7-3 and TRBJ2-3, with D perhaps TRBD1 (6 bases). The CDR3 runs 16 residues. Trimming cost V 2 bases and J 0 bases, with 12 bases left between them. Germline V gene lookup returns CDR1 SGHTA and CDR2 FQGTGA. CDR3 protein: CASSLFGQSSTDTQYF. Written as DNA, the CDR3 is TGTGCCAGCAGCTTATTCGGACAGTCTAGCACAGATACGCAGTATTTT.

The V gene is TRBV25-1, the J gene TRBJ2-1; TRBD1 is a possible D gene (7 bases). The CDR3 contains 15 residues. Germline V CDR1 and CDR2: MGHDK, SYGVNS. V was trimmed by 5 bases and J by 7 bases, leaving 18 bases between them. The CDR3: CASSPVRGDKNEQFF. DNA for the CDR3: TGTGCCAGCAGTCCTGTCAGGGGGGATAAGAATGAGCAGTTCTTC.

The V and J genes are TRBV2 and TRBJ1-2, with a possible D match to TRBD1 (6 bases). The CDR3 consists of 9 residues. Germline CDR1 is SNHLY and CDR2 is FYNNEI. With 11 bases removed from V and 6 bases from J, the gap between germline ends came to 7 bases. Written as DNA, the CDR3 is TGTGCCCCAGGGGATGGCTACACCTTC. Protein product: CAPGDGYTF.

Only one count was recorded for this clone. The junction does not match germline at one end; this may be a read error. The chain has TRBV7-7 and TRBJ2-1; maybe TRBD1 (7 bases). CDR1 is SSHAT and CDR2 is FNYEAQ in the germline V gene (reference sequence). This CDR3 has 14 residues. CDR3 bases: TGTGCTAGCAGGAGGGGGCTCACCTACAATGAGCAGTTCTTC. The encoded protein is CASRRGLTYNEQFF.

The rearrangement links TRBV6-6 to TRBJ2-3; 7 bases line up with TRBD1. CDR1 MNHNY and CDR2 SVGAGI come from the germline V gene (reference sequence). This CDR3 is 14 amino acids long. Losses at the gene ends were 2 bases for V and 7 bases for J; bases not matched to a gene: 6. DNA of the CDR3: TGTGCCAGCAGTTACCCTTCGACAGGGAATACGCAGTATTTT. Protein product: CASSYPSTGNTQYF.

This chain connects TRBV14 to TRBJ2-3; D might be TRBD1 (5 bases). V was clipped by 0 bases and J by 3 bases, with 13 bases between them. Germline V gives CDR1 SGHDN, CDR2 FVKESK. This CDR3 is built from 16 residues. The CDR3 nucleotides are TGTGCCAGCAGCCAAGAAATTGGGGCAAGTACAGATACGCAGTATTTT. It specifies CASSQEIGASTDTQYF.

The V and J genes are TRBV28 and TRBJ1-1, with D unclear. Germline-derived CDR1 and CDR2 are MDHEN and SYDVKM. Trimming stripped 1 base from V and 5 bases from J, with 8 bases between. This CDR3 contains 13 residues. The CDR3 here is CASSLYADTEAFF. The CDR3 DNA reads as TGTGCCAGCAGTTTATATGCGGATACTGAAGCTTTCTTT.

The V call is TRBV5-4, the J call TRBJ2-1; 7 bases fit TRBD1. The CDR3 extends over 15 amino acids. The junction had 6 bases not matched to a gene; V was cut back by 5 bases and J by 1 base. Germline CDR1 SGHNT, CDR2 YYREEE (reference sequence). CDR3 DNA: TGTGCCAGCAGACGGGACAGTCCTTCCTACAATGAGCAGTTCTTC. This sequence encodes CASRRDSPSYNEQFF.

The chain employs TRBV5-1 and TRBJ2-1, with D tentatively TRBD2 (6 bases). V was shortened by 5 bases and J by 6 bases, with 12 bases between the two germline ends. In germline, CDR1 is SGHRS, CDR2 YFSETQ. The CDR3 is made up of 13 amino acids. The CDR3 protein is CASRPREANEQFF. CDR3 nucleotide sequence: TGCGCCAGCAGACCTAGGGAGGCCAATGAGCAGTTCTTC.

The CDR3, as DNA: TGTGCCAGCAGTTTAGAGGACAGCTACAATGAGCAGTTCTTC. This sequence encodes CASSLEDSYNEQFF. The J gene is TRBJ2-1, the V gene TRBV27; perhaps TRBD1 as D (6 bases). Germline-derived CDR1 and CDR2 are MNHEY and SMNVEV (reference sequence). The germline V and J ends were trimmed by 2 bases and 3 bases, with 8 bases remaining between them. There are 14 residues in the CDR3.

The rearrangement joins TRBV19 to TRBJ1-5; D is perhaps TRBD1 (5 bases). This CDR3 has 19 residues. V was clipped by 3 bases and J by 0 bases, with 21 bases between them. Germline V gene sequence: CDR1 LNHDA, CDR2 SQIVND (reference sequence). CDR3 sequence: CASSIPDKLLSYSNQPQHF. CDR3 nucleotide sequence: TGTGCCAGTAGTATCCCGGACAAGCTTTTATCGTATAGCAATCAGCCCCAGCATTTT.

This chain joins TRBV11-3 and TRBJ1-3; D call uncertain. The germline V and J ends were trimmed by 1 base and 0 bases, with 13 bases remaining between them. The CDR3 sequence is 17 residues long. CDR1 SGHNT and CDR2 YENEEA come from the germline V gene. The CDR3 bases are TGTGCCAGCAGCTTAGCGTCCGATCGGGACTCTGGAAACACCATATATTTT. This encodes CASSLASDRDSGNTIYF.

This clone was observed once. This sequence joins TRBV7-8 and TRBJ1-2, with D possibly being TRBD1 (6 bases). This CDR3 spans 15 amino acids. Germline V gene sequence: CDR1 SGHVS, CDR2 FQNEAQ. V was pared by 1 base and J by 4 bases, with 13 bases between. CDR3 loop: CASSLGGGQTYGYTF. The DNA of the CDR3 is TGTGCCAGCAGCTTAGGGGGCGGACAGACCTATGGCTACACCTTC.

This clone was seen a single time. The chain recombines TRBV7-9 with TRBJ2-7; D might be TRBD1 (6 bases). Looked up from germline, CDR1 is SEHNR and CDR2 is FQNEAQ (reference sequence). The CDR3 is made up of 14 amino acids. Trimming removed 3 bases at V and 3 bases at J, with 12 bases between. In DNA form, the CDR3 reads TGTGCCAGCAGCTTCGCCACAGGGAACTACGAGCAGTACTTC. This gives the protein CASSFATGNYEQYF.

The chain is built from TRBV19 and TRBJ1-2; TRBD1 is a possible D gene (5 bases). CDR3 length: 14 amino acids. V gave up 9 bases and J gave up 0 bases, with 14 bases separating them. From germline, CDR1 is LNHDA and CDR2 SQIVND (reference sequence). For the CDR3, the DNA is TGTGCCAGCCGAACTCAGGGAACTAACTATGGCTACACCTTC. Protein: CASRTQGTNYGYTF.

The chain employs TRBV30 and TRBJ2-7; weak D call: TRBD2 (6 bases). There are 13 residues in the CDR3. V was clipped by 1 base and J by 5 bases, with 12 bases between them. Germline V gene sequence: CDR1 GTSNPN, CDR2 SVGIG (reference sequence). CDR3 nucleotide sequence: TGTGCCTGGAGTGGGGGTGCGGGAAACGAGCAGTACTTC. This codes for CAWSGGAGNEQYF.

The chain is built from TRBV6-4 and TRBJ2-7; TRBD1 matches 10 bases. The CDR3 length is 16 residues. Germline V CDR1 and CDR2: MRHNA, SNTAGT. V was clipped by 8 bases and J by 5 bases; unmatched bases: 15. DNA of the CDR3: TGTGCCAGCTCGGGGGACCATGACAGGGGGCCCAACGAGCAGTACTTC. It translates to CASSGDHDRGPNEQYF.

The V and J genes are TRBV28 and TRBJ2-7; tentative D call: TRBD1 (5 bases). The CDR3 loop spans 13 amino acids. Trimming took off 6 bases at V and 6 bases at J, with 15 bases between the two ends. Germline values: CDR1 MDHEN, CDR2 SYDVKM. The CDR3, as DNA: TGTGCCAGCAGGAAACTTACAGGAAGCGAGCAGTACTTC. Encoded protein: CASRKLTGSEQYF.